The 13 T cell receptor beta chains given below trace back to one sample, sequenced in a study of T cell responses to AZD1222 COVID-19 vaccine. TCRdb's table, derived via immunoSEQ multiplex PCR, lists solely in-frame clones and lacks some. The sample lists about 110,000 clones, about 89% occurring once. Source: peripheral blood, taken on day 0 of AZD1222 vaccination. The receptors derive from an adult in good health.

This rearrangement joins TRBV25-1 to TRBJ1-2; D remains unclear. Germline lookup yields CDR1 MGHDK and CDR2 SYGVNS. This CDR3 comprises 10 residues. The V and J ends lost 10 bases and 6 bases respectively, with 9 bases between them. CDR3 amino acids: CAIKVNGYTF. The CDR3 DNA sequence: TGTGCCATAAAGGTGAATGGCTACACCTTC.

The chain couples TRBV18 to TRBJ2-7; D is perhaps TRBD1 or TRBD2 (5 bases each). CDR1 KGHSH and CDR2 LQKENI come from the germline V gene. V lost 2 bases, J lost 0 bases, and 5 bases lay in between. The CDR3 spans 13 residues. CDR3 residues: CASSPGGSYEQYF. The DNA of the CDR3 is TGTGCCAGCTCACCAGGGGGCTCCTACGAGCAGTACTTC.

The CDR3 DNA reads as TGTGCCATCAGGGGTGGCACCGGGGAGCTGTTTTTT. Its translation: CAIRGGTGELFF. The J gene is TRBJ2-2, the V gene TRBV10-3; no clear D. V was trimmed by 6 bases and J by 4 bases, leaving 6 bases between them. Germline V CDR1 and CDR2: ENHRY, SYGVKD. This CDR3 is built from 12 residues.

The rearrangement uses TRBV5-5 and TRBJ1-1; D ambiguous. This CDR3 comprises 11 residues. The V end lost 0 bases, the J end lost 7 bases, and 4 bases lay between the germline ends. Per germline, CDR1 SGHKS and CDR2 YYEKEE (reference sequence). In DNA form, the CDR3 reads TGTGCCAGCAGCTTGGCGGTTGAAGCTTTCTTT. This encodes CASSLAVEAFF.

The J gene is TRBJ1-1, the V gene TRBV30; tentative D call: TRBD1 (6 bases). The CDR3 is 11 residues long. CDR1 and CDR2 from the germline V gene are GTSNPN and SVGIG (reference sequence). The ends were cut back, 1 base at V and 10 bases at J, with 10 bases in the middle. Here the CDR3 DNA reads TGTGCCTGGAGTGGGGGGCTCCGAGCTTTCTTT. Its protein is CAWSGGLRAFF.

This chain connects TRBV5-4 to TRBJ2-7, with 9 bases matching TRBD1. Germline CDR1 SGHNT, CDR2 YYREEE (reference sequence). The CDR3 spans 16 residues. V dropped 6 bases and J dropped 1; count of bases not matched to a gene: 11. The CDR3 DNA sequence: TGTGCCAGCACCCCCTCCTCCGGGACAGGGTCCTACGAGCAGTACTTC. Translation: CASTPSSGTGSYEQYF.

The genes are TRBV27 and TRBJ2-7; maybe TRBD2 (6 bases). This CDR3 region has 14 residues. Germline values: CDR1 MNHEY, CDR2 SMNVEV (reference sequence). V shed 2 bases and J shed 7 bases, with 15 bases lying between them. The CDR3 sequence: CASSLRQGLREQYF. The DNA for the CDR3 is TGTGCCAGCAGTTTAAGGCAGGGACTCAGGGAGCAGTACTTC.

This sequence joins TRBV27 and TRBJ2-1; D is possibly TRBD2 (6 bases). Looked up from germline, CDR1 is MNHEY and CDR2 is SMNVEV (reference sequence). V was clipped by 2 bases and J by 1 base, with 21 bases between them. The CDR3 is 19 residues long. The CDR3 DNA is TGTGCCAGCAGTTTAAGAGTTCGTAGCGGTCGCGAGTCCTACAATGAGCAGTTCTTC. The encoded protein is CASSLRVRSGRESYNEQFF.

The chain is built from TRBV12-3 or TRBV12-4 and TRBJ1-3, with D hard to call. The V gene lost 3 bases and the J gene lost 0 bases, with 3 bases spanning the gap. This CDR3 region has 13 residues. The CDR3 nucleotides read TGTGCCAGCAGTTTCAACTCTGGAAACACCATATATTTT. Residues: CASSFNSGNTIYF.

The CDR3 is CASSNEGTGHEQYF. CDR3 bases: TGTGCCAGCAGTAACGAGGGGACAGGCCACGAGCAGTACTTC. V gene TRBV2 combines with J gene TRBJ2-7; 8 bases align to TRBD1. V dropped 5 bases and J dropped 5; count of bases not matched to a gene: 8. This CDR3 region has 14 residues. Germline lookup yields CDR1 SNHLY and CDR2 FYNNEI.

The gene calls are TRBV6-6 and TRBJ2-7, with D perhaps TRBD2 (6 bases). This CDR3 contains 15 residues. Trimming left V 4 bases short and J 3 bases short, with 16 bases between. Per the germline V gene, CDR1 is MNHNY and CDR2 is SVGAGI (reference sequence). This CDR3 reads CASSSGDFSIYEQYF. CDR3 nucleotide sequence: TGTGCCAGCAGTTCGGGGGACTTTTCCATCTACGAGCAGTACTTC.

The CDR3 region is CASSYSGRSSGNTIYF. CDR3 coding DNA: TGTGCCAGCAGTTACTCCGGCAGATCCTCTGGAAACACCATATATTTT. This chain joins TRBV6-5 and TRBJ1-3; D is undetermined. Trimming left V 0 bases short and J 0 bases short, with 9 bases between. Germline V gene lookup returns CDR1 MNHEY and CDR2 SVGAGI. This CDR3 has 16 residues.

This clone appeared once. This chain connects TRBV6-5 to TRBJ2-7, with 10 bases identical to TRBD2. The CDR3 sequence is 14 residues long. Germline CDR1 is MNHEY and CDR2 is SVGAGI. J was trimmed by 3 bases and V by 6 bases; bases with no gene match: 5. CDR3 DNA: TGTGCCAGCAGCCGACTAGCGGGCGGCTACGAGCAGTACTTC. Protein: CASSRLAGGYEQYF.